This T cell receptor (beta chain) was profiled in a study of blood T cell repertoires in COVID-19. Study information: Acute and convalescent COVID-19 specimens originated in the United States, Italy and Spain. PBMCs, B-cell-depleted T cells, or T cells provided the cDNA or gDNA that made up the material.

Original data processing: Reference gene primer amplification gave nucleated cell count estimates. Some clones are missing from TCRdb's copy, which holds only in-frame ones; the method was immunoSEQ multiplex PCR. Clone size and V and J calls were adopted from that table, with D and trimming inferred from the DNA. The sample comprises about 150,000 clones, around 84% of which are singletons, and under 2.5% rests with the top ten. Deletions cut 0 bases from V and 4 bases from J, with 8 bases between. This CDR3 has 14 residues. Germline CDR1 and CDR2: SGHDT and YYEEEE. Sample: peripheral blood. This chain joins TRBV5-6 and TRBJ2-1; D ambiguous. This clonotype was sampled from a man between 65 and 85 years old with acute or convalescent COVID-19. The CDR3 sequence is CASSLGYGYNEQFF. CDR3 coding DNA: TGTGCCAGCAGCTTGGGGTACGGTTACAATGAGCAGTTCTTC.